Below, 23 T cell receptor beta chains from the same sample are listed, as sequenced in a study of T cell responses to AZD1222 COVID-19 vaccine (dated by TCRdb to 2020 to 2023). In light of the paper, this sample's time point label describes: baseline before first vaccination. The library was obtained by the immunoSEQ multiplex PCR assay. This is the immuneACCESS table as TCRdb keeps it, with only in-frame sequences that have V and J called. A part of the clones is gone; compared with another copy, unresolved V genes explain less than half, and the rest is unexplained. This sample holds about 97,000 clones; nearly 90% were observed only once. The ten top clones hold 2.5% to 3.5% of the sample. Here the sequenced sample was peripheral blood, taken on day 0 of AZD1222 vaccination. The receptors stem from an adult in good health.

This chain uses TRBV5-4 with TRBJ1-6, with D possibly matching TRBD1 (5 bases). V dropped 1 base and J dropped 9 bases, with 8 bases sitting between them. CDR1 and CDR2 (germline): SGHNT, YYREEE (reference sequence). There are 13 residues in the CDR3. CDR3 DNA: TGTGCCAGCAGCTTGCCTGGGGCTTCACCCCTCCACTTT. This encodes CASSLPGASPLHF.

The rearrangement joins TRBV5-1 to TRBJ1-1; the D gene is possibly TRBD1 (5 bases). V lost 0 bases, J lost 6 bases, and 15 bases lay in between. The CDR3 runs to 15 residues. CDR1 and CDR2 (germline): SGHRS, YFSETQ. The chain's CDR3 is CASSLEGPGIPEAFF. DNA of the CDR3: TGCGCCAGCAGCTTGGAGGGGCCGGGGATCCCTGAAGCTTTCTTT.

Only one count was recorded for this clone. The chain links TRBV5-6 to TRBJ1-2; D gene uncertain. Germline CDR1 SGHDT, CDR2 YYEEEE. The CDR3 has 15 amino acids. Trimming left V 0 bases short and J 4 bases short, with 13 bases between. DNA for the CDR3: TGTGCCAGCAGCTTGGATCCGACCGGGAGCTATGGCTACACCTTC. Protein product: CASSLDPTGSYGYTF. Full variable domain (rest looked up from reference TRBV5-6 and TRBJ1-2): DAGVTQSPTHLIKTRGQQVTLRCSPKSGHDTVSWYQQALGQGPQFIFQYYEEEERQRGNFPDRFSGHQFPNYSSELNVNALLLGDSALYLCASSLDPTGSYGYTFGSGTRLTVV.

The chain employs TRBV11-2 and TRBJ1-4; 8 nucleotides line up with TRBD1. This CDR3 comprises 15 residues. Per the germline V gene, CDR1 is SGHAT and CDR2 is FQNNGV. V shed 4 bases, J shed 3 bases, and the junction held 4 bases outside the gene matches. In DNA form, the CDR3 reads TGTGCCAGCAGCTATCAGGGGGCTGCTAATGAAAAACTGTTTTTT. This sequence encodes CASSYQGAANEKLFF.

V usage is TRBV5-1 and J usage is TRBJ2-7, with a weak D call TRBD2 (5 bases). The CDR3 spans 15 residues. Trimming took off 3 bases at V and 5 bases at J, with 18 bases between the two ends. CDR1 and CDR2 from the germline V gene are SGHRS and YFSETQ. The CDR3 loop is CASSWQRLLGDEQYF. Written as DNA, the CDR3 is TGCGCCAGCAGCTGGCAGCGACTCCTCGGGGACGAGCAGTACTTC.

The gene calls are TRBV6-5 and TRBJ1-6, with no clear D. Germline values: CDR1 MNHEY, CDR2 SVGAGI. CDR3 size: 15 residues. Trimming removed 0 bases at V and 10 bases at J, with 13 bases between. CDR3 DNA sequence: TGTGCCAGCAGTTACTCGTTCGGTTTGGGGTCACCCCTCCACTTT. This gives the protein CASSYSFGLGSPLHF.

V is TRBV7-9 and J is TRBJ2-2, with 7 bases aligning to TRBD1. Trimming cost V 4 bases and J 5 bases; bases outside gene matches: 7. This CDR3 comprises 15 residues. The germline V gene has CDR1 SEHNR and CDR2 FQNEAQ (reference sequence). The CDR3 region has the DNA TGTGCCAGCAGCTCTCGGTACAGGGGAACCGGGGAGCTGTTTTTT. Its translation: CASSSRYRGTGELFF.

The chain combines TRBV28 with TRBJ1-1, with D tentatively TRBD1 (6 bases). From germline, CDR1 is MDHEN and CDR2 SYDVKM. This CDR3 is 14 amino acids long. V lost 2 bases and J 1 base, leaving 8 bases between the germline ends. This chain's CDR3 is CASSLGRGNTEAFF. CDR3 nucleotides: TGTGCCAGCAGTTTAGGCAGGGGGAACACTGAAGCTTTCTTT.

This sequence joins TRBV11-2 and TRBJ1-1; 7 bases match TRBD1. The germline CDR1 and CDR2 sequences are SGHAT and FQNNGV. V was pared by 5 bases and J by 1 base, with 7 bases of the junction left unmatched. CDR3 length equals 15 residues. The CDR3 reads CASSPQDRWNTEAFF. CDR3 nucleotide sequence: TGTGCCAGCAGCCCACAGGACAGGTGGAACACTGAAGCTTTCTTT. Drawing the rest from reference TRBV11-2 and TRBJ1-1, the complete variable domain is EAGVAQSPRYKIIEKRQSVAFWCNPISGHATLYWYQQILGQGPKLLIQFQNNGVVDDSQLPKDRFSAERLKGVDSTLKIQPAKLEDSAVYLCASSPQDRWNTEAFFGQGTRLTVV.

The V and J genes are TRBV5-5 and TRBJ2-3, with D possibly being TRBD1 (6 bases). Deletions cut 2 bases from V and 0 bases from J, with 7 bases between. There are 14 residues in the CDR3. CDR1 SGHKS and CDR2 YYEKEE come from the germline V gene (reference sequence). In DNA, the CDR3 is TGTGCCAGCAGCTTACAGGGTAGCACAGATACGCAGTATTTT. It specifies CASSLQGSTDTQYF. Using reference TRBV5-5 and TRBJ2-3 for the parts outside the CDR3, the full variable domain is DAGVTQSPTHLIKTRGQQVTLRCSPISGHKSVSWYQQVLGQGPQFIFQYYEKEERGRGNFPDRFSARQFPNYSSELNVNALLLGDSALYLCASSLQGSTDTQYFGPGTRLTVL.

The chain recombines TRBV21-1 with TRBJ2-7; TRBD2 is the table's D call, not checked against the DNA. TRBV21-1 is annotated as a pseudogene. The CDR3 has 15 residues. The CDR3 region is CASSKVRSITYEQYF. In DNA form, the CDR3 reads TGTGCCAGCAGCAAAGTCCGGAGCATCACCTACGAGCAGTACTTC.

This clone counts as medium-sized. The CDR3 DNA is TGCGCCAGCAGTGAGTCGTTGTCAGGGGGCATAAAAGAGACCCAGTACTTC. Translated, it gives CASSESLSGGIKETQYF. The chain uses TRBV10-2 and TRBJ2-5; TRBD1 matches at 8 bases. CDR1 is WSHSY, CDR2 SAAADI, per germline. V dropped 0 bases and J dropped 3; count of bases not matched to a gene: 9. The CDR3 runs 17 residues.

The chain uses TRBV5-1 and TRBJ1-2; D may be TRBD1 (6 bases). The length of the CDR3 is 17 residues. Germline values: CDR1 SGHRS, CDR2 YFSETQ. V was shortened by 4 bases and J by 0 bases, with 19 bases between the two germline ends. CDR3 in amino acids: CASSHDRGQGSNYGYTF. CDR3 DNA sequence: TGCGCCAGCAGCCATGACCGGGGGCAGGGGTCTAACTATGGCTACACCTTC.

The V call is TRBV13, the J call TRBJ1-6, with D hard to call. Deletions cut 7 bases from V and 0 bases from J, with 22 bases between. The CDR3 runs 19 residues. Germline values: CDR1 PRHDT, CDR2 FYEKMQ (reference sequence). The chain's CDR3 is CASTVGGVRMSSYNSPLHF. DNA for the CDR3: TGTGCCAGCACCGTGGGAGGTGTCAGAATGAGCTCCTATAATTCACCCCTCCACTTT.

This chain links TRBV11-2 with TRBJ2-3; D possibly corresponds to TRBD2 (7 bases). The germline CDR1 and CDR2 sequences are SGHAT and FQNNGV. The CDR3 covers 14 residues. V shed 7 bases and J shed 4 bases, with 15 bases lying between them. DNA of the CDR3: TGTGCCAGCAACGACTGGGAGGGGGCAGATACGCAGTATTTT. Encoded protein: CASNDWEGADTQYF.

The chain carries TRBV6-4 and TRBJ1-1; D possibly corresponds to TRBD1 (6 bases). V shed 3 bases and J shed 7 bases, with 12 bases lying between them. This CDR3 contains 13 residues. Germline lookup yields CDR1 MRHNA and CDR2 SNTAGT. CDR3 sequence reads: CASSERQESEAFF. The DNA for the CDR3 is TGTGCCAGCAGTGAGAGACAGGAGAGTGAAGCTTTCTTT.

This chain links TRBV19 with TRBJ1-3, with D possibly matching TRBD1 (5 bases). CDR1 is LNHDA, CDR2 SQIVND, per germline (reference sequence). V was trimmed by 3 bases and J by 3 bases, leaving 24 bases between them. The CDR3 covers 19 residues. Here the CDR3 DNA reads TGTGCCAGTAGTATCCCATTCTTCGGGACCCACGAACATGGAAACACCATATATTTT. Amino acids: CASSIPFFGTHEHGNTIYF.

This clone occurred a few times. The chain joins TRBV7-2 to TRBJ1-2, with TRBD1 as a possible D gene (5 bases). The CDR3 is made up of 15 amino acids. Germline V CDR1 and CDR2: SGHTA, FQGNSA. Trimming took 5 bases from V and 4 from J, leaving 17 bases between them. In DNA, the CDR3 is TGTGCCAGCAGCCTCATTGGGACTCTTGTCTATGGCTACACCTTC. It encodes CASSLIGTLVYGYTF. Variable domain in full (rest from reference TRBV7-2 and TRBJ1-2): GAGVSQSPSNKVTEKGKDVELRCDPISGHTALYWYRQSLGQGLEFLIYFQGNSAPDKSGLPSDRFSAERTGGSVSTLTIQRTQQEDSAVYLCASSLIGTLVYGYTFGSGTRLTVV.

The chain couples TRBV5-1 to TRBJ2-1; 8 nucleotides align to TRBD2. The ends lost 0 bases at V and 6 bases at J; junction bases unmatched: 8. Germline V gives CDR1 SGHRS, CDR2 YFSETQ. The CDR3 spans 16 residues. In DNA, the CDR3 is TGCGCCAGCAGCTTGGGAGGGAGCGGGGGAGGCAATGAGCAGTTCTTC. Protein: CASSLGGSGGGNEQFF.

A single count supports this clone. The chain employs TRBV6-2 or TRBV6-3 and TRBJ1-2, with 7 bases fitting TRBD1. Per germline, CDR1 MNHEY and CDR2 SVGEGT. The V gene end was trimmed by 2 bases and the J gene end by 7 bases; junction bases not matched to a gene: 4. The CDR3 has 13 residues. The CDR3 spells CASSYPGGGGYTF. CDR3 sequence (DNA): TGTGCCAGCAGTTACCCAGGGGGAGGTGGCTACACCTTC.

The gene calls are TRBV18 and TRBJ1-1; no definite D call. This CDR3 comprises 13 residues. With 3 bases removed from V and 6 bases from J, the gap between germline ends came to 11 bases. Germline CDR1 and CDR2: KGHSH and LQKENI. DNA for the CDR3: TGTGCCAGCTCACCGGTCTCGGGCGCTGAAGCTTTCTTT. It specifies CASSPVSGAEAFF.

The chain links TRBV4-1 to TRBJ2-7, with 11 bases lining up with TRBD2. Germline lookup yields CDR1 MGHRA and CDR2 YSYEKL. The CDR3 contains 16 residues. V was clipped by 2 bases and J by 7 bases; unmatched bases: 10. As DNA, the CDR3 is TGCGCCAGCAGCCAAACTACCTATCTAGCGGGGGGAGAGCAGTACTTC. This sequence encodes CASSQTTYLAGGEQYF.

The chain couples TRBV11-2 to TRBJ2-1; D remains unclear. This CDR3 comprises 13 residues. Germline V gives CDR1 SGHAT, CDR2 FQNNGV. Deletions cut 5 bases from V and 8 bases from J, with 13 bases between. The CDR3 sequence: CASSPFEVDEQFF. The CDR3 DNA is TGTGCCAGCAGCCCCTTCGAGGTGGATGAGCAGTTCTTC.